The rows below give T cell receptor beta chains drawn from one sample of a study of T cell repertoires in cytomegalovirus infection. Their specific antigens are unknown. From the reads, TCRdb called clonotypes with MiXCR, one entry per CDR3 protein. The table shows 450,000 to 550,000 distinct CDR3 sequences, with roughly 42% occurring only once. The specimen was cultured PBMCs, collected from culture after CMV antigen stimulation. Receptor source: a human donor in good health (CMV status not recorded). Some clones in this sample may be carry-over from other donors' samples. The CDR3 runs from the conserved cysteine through the conserved F or W. D genes are given only for firm matches. Clone size is given for some rows only: seen once, a few or many times, or a class if the clone is expanded.

NA	TRBV18	NA	TRBJ2-1	CASSPPSDLNNEQFF	TGTGCCAGCTCACCCCCTAGCGACCTCAACAATGAGCAGTTCTTC
NA	TRBV7-8	NA	TRBJ1-5	CASHAEGWNQPQHF	TGTGCCAGTCACGCAGAGGGGTGGAATCAGCCCCAGCATTTT
once	TRBV5-6	NA	TRBJ2-2	CASSFQEPGELFF	TGTGCCAGCAGCTTTCAGGAACCTGGGGAGCTGTTTTTT
NA	TRBV27	NA	TRBJ2-7	CARPVPQGSHYEQYF	TGTGCCAGGCCTGTCCCCCAGGGGAGTCATTACGAGCAGTACTTC
few	TRBV12-5	NA	TRBJ2-3	CASGQTIQGGTTDTQYF	TGTGCTAGTGGTCAGACGATACAGGGGGGGACGACAGATACGCAGTATTTT
NA	TRBV5-4	TRBD2	TRBJ2-3	CASSLAGLAGGSPTDTQYF	TGTGCCAGCAGCTTGGCCGGGCTAGCGGGAGGGTCCCCCACGGATACGCAGTATTTT
NA	TRBV12-3/TRBV12-4	NA	TRBJ2-3	CASSSTGRGHTDTQYF	TGTGCCAGCAGTTCGACCGGCCGGGGACACACAGATACGCAGTATTTT
few	TRBV19	TRBD1	TRBJ2-2	CASLGQRTEGTGELFF	TGTGCCAGTCTGGGACAGCGGACAGAGGGCACCGGGGAGCTGTTTTTT
NA	TRBV20-1	NA	TRBJ2-3	CSASLLAYSTDTQYF	TGCAGTGCTAGCCTCCTAGCGTATAGCACAGATACGCAGTATTTT
NA	TRBV11-2	TRBD1	TRBJ2-7	CASSPSLGQGFYEQYF	TGTGCCAGCAGCCCATCCCTCGGACAGGGGTTCTACGAGCAGTACTTC
NA	TRBV20-1	TRBD2	TRBJ2-7	CSVSRLALYEQYF	TGCAGCGTATCCAGACTAGCTCTCTACGAGCAGTACTTC
few	TRBV7-8	TRBD2	TRBJ2-7	CASSLSPRGAGRDEQYF	TGTGCCAGCAGCTTATCCCCCCGGGGAGCGGGGAGGGACGAGCAGTACTTC
NA	TRBV7-8	NA	TRBJ2-5	CASSLVYMGPQETQYF	TGTGCCAGCAGCTTAGTTTACATGGGGCCACAAGAGACCCAGTACTTC
few	TRBV6-2/TRBV6-3	TRBD2	TRBJ2-7	CASRTLSGSYNEQYF	TGTGCCAGCAGGACACTTAGCGGGAGCTATAACGAGCAGTACTTC
few	TRBV7-2	TRBD1	TRBJ1-6	CASNEGLGQGFSYNSPLHF	TGTGCCAGCAACGAAGGCCTGGGACAGGGGTTCTCCTATAATTCACCCCTCCACTTT
NA	TRBV7-8	TRBD1	TRBJ1-2	CASSPFAGGLIGYTF	TGTGCCAGCAGCCCATTCGCAGGGGGATTGATTGGCTACACCTTC
NA	TRBV2	TRBD2	TRBJ2-7	CASILFAGGSYEQYF	TGTGCCAGCATTTTATTTGCGGGGGGCTCCTACGAGCAGTACTTC
NA	TRBV25-1	TRBD1	TRBJ1-1	CASRRQGTAGDTEAFF	TGTGCCAGCAGAAGACAGGGAACCGCCGGGGACACTGAAGCTTTCTTT
NA	TRBV25-1	TRBD1	TRBJ1-1	CASSEPSGGRTEAFF	TGTGCCAGCAGTGAACCCTCAGGGGGCAGGACTGAAGCTTTCTTT
NA	TRBV6-1	NA	TRBJ1-2	CASTPRGGGYGYTF	TGTGCCAGCACCCCAAGGGGTGGAGGCTATGGCTACACCTTC
NA	TRBV6-1	NA	TRBJ2-1	CASSEQGASSYNEQFF	TGTGCCAGCAGTGAACAGGGAGCGTCCTCCTACAATGAGCAGTTCTTC
NA	TRBV24-1	NA	TRBJ2-3	CATSDLRHTQYF	TGTGCCACCAGTGACTTGCGCCATACGCAGTATTTT
few	TRBV7-6	TRBD2	TRBJ2-7	CASSTHAGGYEQYF	TGTGCCAGCAGCACTCACGCGGGAGGCTACGAGCAGTACTTC
few	TRBV7-2	TRBD1	TRBJ2-7	CASRVQGAFEQYF	TGTGCCAGCAGGGTGCAGGGGGCTTTCGAGCAGTACTTC